Listed here are 18 T cell receptor beta chains from one sample, sequenced in a study of T-cell reconstitution after alpha-beta-depleted transplantation in children. This sample's TCRbeta library carried unique molecular identifier barcodes. TCRdb reprocessed the PCR reads with MiXCR, giving one entry per CDR3 protein. The sample includes about 270,000 distinct CDR3 sequences, 9.9% of them seen just once. The sample consisted of PBMCs from the stem cell graft donor, taken from the stem cell graft. The receptors here all came from a human donor who donated a stem cell graft to a child with SCID.

The chain is built from TRBV12-3 or TRBV12-4 and TRBJ2-4, with TRBD2 matching 10 bases. The CDR3 consists of 15 residues. The V and J ends lost 6 bases and 5 bases, in that order; junction bases with no gene match: 7. The CDR3 sequence is CASRILGLAENIQYF. DNA for the CDR3: TGTGCCAGCAGGATACTAGGACTAGCGGAAAACATTCAGTACTTC.

The chain has TRBV12-3 or TRBV12-4 and TRBJ2-5; 8 bases agree with TRBD1. The CDR3 spans 15 residues. V was clipped by 5 bases and J by 6 bases; unmatched bases: 11. The CDR3 nucleotides read TGTGCCAGCAGTCCGCTTAACAGGGGGGTGAAGACCCAGTACTTC. Translation gives CASSPLNRGVKTQYF.

This clonotype has more than one count but fewer than ten. The J gene is TRBJ2-1, the V gene TRBV14, with 7 positions matching TRBD1. Germline loops: CDR1 SGHDN, CDR2 FVKESK. The CDR3 runs 14 residues. V dropped 4 bases and J dropped 4; count of bases not matched to a gene: 4. CDR3 sequence reads: CASSPRDSYNEQFF. CDR3 DNA: TGTGCCAGCAGCCCCCGGGACAGTTACAATGAGCAGTTCTTC.

The sample holds a few counts of this clonotype. The chain recombines TRBV12-3 or TRBV12-4 with TRBJ2-2; 8 nucleotides line up with TRBD1. Losses at the gene ends were 6 bases for V and 0 bases for J; bases not matched to a gene: 6. The CDR3 is 16 residues long. CDR3 loop: CASRRGQGPNTGELFF. The CDR3, as DNA: TGTGCCAGCAGACGCGGACAGGGCCCGAACACCGGGGAGCTGTTTTTT.

The chain combines TRBV15 with TRBJ2-7, with a tentative D call TRBD1 (6 bases). Germline V gives CDR1 LNHNV, CDR2 YYDKDF (reference sequence). Trimming removed 0 bases from V and 2 bases from J, with 11 bases in between. The CDR3 has 15 amino acids. The chain's CDR3 is CATSRERGNTYEQYF. The CDR3 DNA is TGTGCCACCAGCAGAGAGAGGGGGAATACCTACGAGCAGTACTTC. Filled out from reference TRBV15 and TRBJ2-7, the complete variable domain reads DAMVIQNPRYQVTQFGKPVTLSCSQTLNHNVMYWYQQKSSQAPKLLFHYYDKDFNNEADTPDNFQSRRPNTSFCFLDIRSPGLGDTAMYLCATSRERGNTYEQYFGPGTRLTVT.

This clonotype was observed many times. The gene calls are TRBV5-1 and TRBJ2-1, with unresolved D. CDR3 length: 14 amino acids. The germline gives CDR1 SGHRS, CDR2 YFSETQ. V was pared by 5 bases and J by 2 bases, with 11 bases between. The CDR3 DNA follows: TGCGCCAGCAGTGCAGCAGAACCCTACAATGAGCAGTTCTTC. Amino acids: CASSAAEPYNEQFF.

This clonotype was counted a few times. At one end the junction does not follow the germline gene, possibly because of a read error. The rearrangement joins TRBV5-1 to TRBJ2-7, with 12 bases matching TRBD1. The CDR3 runs 15 residues. Germline CDR1 reads SGHRS; CDR2 reads YFSETQ. The CDR3 DNA sequence: TGCGCCAGCACGACGGGACAGGGGGCCTCCCACGAGCAGTACTTC. Its translation: CASTTGQGASHEQYF. Variable domain in full (rest from reference TRBV5-1 and TRBJ2-7): KAGVTQTPRYLIKTRGQQVTLSCSPISGHRSVSWYQQTPGQGLQFLFEYFSETQRNKGNFPGRFSGRQFSNSRSEMNVSTLELGDSALYLCASTTGQGASHEQYFGPGTRLTVT.

The chain employs TRBV5-6 and TRBJ2-7; D is possibly TRBD2 (5 bases). The CDR3 contains 14 residues. Deletions cut 4 bases from V and 2 bases from J, with 13 bases between. Germline V gene lookup returns CDR1 SGHDT and CDR2 YYEEEE. CDR3 sequence: CASSPGPGTYEQYF. CDR3 DNA: TGTGCCAGCAGCCCAGGACCGGGGACCTACGAGCAGTACTTC.

The table lists this clonotype with a few counts. The chain uses TRBV2 and TRBJ2-7; a weak D match, TRBD2 (6 bases). The CDR3 spans 13 residues. In germline, CDR1 is SNHLY, CDR2 FYNNEI. V lost 3 bases and J 3 bases, leaving 9 bases between the germline ends. This CDR3 is CASSEDYSYEQYF. The CDR3, as DNA: TGTGCCAGCAGTGAGGACTACAGCTACGAGCAGTACTTC.

In this sample, this clonotype turned up a few times. This chain joins TRBV12-5 and TRBJ1-1; D is undetermined. Looked up from germline, CDR1 is LGHNT and CDR2 is FRNRAP. Trimming took 4 bases from V and 7 from J, leaving 10 bases between them. The CDR3 loop spans 12 amino acids. The CDR3 DNA sequence: TGTGCTAGTGGTTACGGAGGAGGTGAAGCTTTCTTT. This gives the protein CASGYGGGEAFF.

This sequence joins TRBV20-1 and TRBJ1-1, with 9 bases fitting TRBD1. V lost 6 bases, J lost 0 bases, and 8 bases stayed unmatched. The CDR3 is 15 residues long. The germline V gene has CDR1 DFQATT and CDR2 SNEGSKA (reference sequence). This CDR3 reads CSAVPGQGVNTEAFF. CDR3 DNA: TGCAGTGCGGTTCCGGGACAGGGTGTGAACACTGAAGCTTTCTTT.

The CDR3 DNA is TGTGCCAGCAGTTTATGGGCTAAAAGGACTGAAGCTTTCTTT. This translates into CASSLWAKRTEAFF. The chain joins TRBV27 to TRBJ1-1; D is unclear. V shed 1 base and J shed 5 bases, with 11 bases lying between them. CDR1 MNHEY and CDR2 SMNVEV come from the germline V gene (reference sequence). The CDR3 extends over 14 amino acids.

This clonotype was seen a handful of times. The J gene is TRBJ2-4, the V gene TRBV2; TRBD1 agrees at 7 bases. In germline, CDR1 is SNHLY, CDR2 FYNNEI. The CDR3 spans 17 residues. V lost 7 bases and J lost 0; bases outside the gene matches: 12. In nucleotides, the CDR3 is TGTGCCAGCACCACTGGGACAGTAACCTTAGCCAAAAACATTCAGTACTTC. Its protein product is CASTTGTVTLAKNIQYF. The whole variable domain, filled in from reference TRBV2 and TRBJ2-4, reads EPEVTQTPSHQVTQMGQEVILRCVPISNHLYFYWYRQILGQKVEFLVSFYNNEISEKSEIFDDQFSVERPDGSNFTLKIRSTKLEDSAMYFCASTTGTVTLAKNIQYFGAGTRLSVL.

The genes are TRBV19 and TRBJ1-3, with a weak D call TRBD1 (6 bases). This CDR3 is 14 amino acids long. V gave up 6 bases and J gave up 0 bases, with 9 bases separating them. From germline, CDR1 is LNHDA and CDR2 SQIVND (reference sequence). CDR3 sequence: CASRDSSSGNTIYF. CDR3 coding DNA: TGTGCCAGTAGGGACAGCAGCTCTGGAAACACCATATATTTT.

At least ten counts were recorded for this clonotype. The V call is TRBV5-4, the J call TRBJ2-3; D is possibly TRBD2 (5 bases). The V end lost 0 bases, the J end lost 3 bases, and 8 bases lay between the germline ends. CDR1 SGHNT and CDR2 YYREEE come from the germline V gene (reference sequence). The length of the CDR3 is 14 residues. CDR3 loop: CASSLGGKTDTQYF. CDR3 sequence (DNA): TGTGCCAGCAGCTTGGGAGGGAAAACAGATACGCAGTATTTT.

The sample holds many counts of this clonotype. This chain links TRBV5-1 with TRBJ2-7; TRBD2 aligns across 8 bases. Germline lookup yields CDR1 SGHRS and CDR2 YFSETQ. This CDR3 has 14 amino acids. J lost 5 bases, V lost 4 bases, and 8 bases had no gene match. This chain's CDR3 is CASSNGLALHEQYF. For the CDR3, the DNA is TGCGCCAGCAGCAACGGACTAGCTTTACACGAGCAGTACTTC.

This clonotype was detected a few times. This chain joins TRBV5-1 and TRBJ2-2, with a tentative D call TRBD1 (6 bases). Trimming took 4 bases from V and 6 from J, leaving 13 bases between them. The CDR3 sequence is 14 residues long. Germline CDR1 and CDR2: SGHRS and YFSETQ. CDR3 protein: CASSRIGGPGELFF. The CDR3 DNA is TGCGCCAGCAGCCGTATAGGGGGACCCGGGGAGCTGTTTTTT.

The chain joins TRBV3-1 to TRBJ2-3, with D maybe TRBD1 (5 bases). CDR1 is LGHDT and CDR2 is YNNKEL in the germline V gene (reference sequence). This CDR3 has 15 residues. With 3 bases removed from V and 7 bases from J, the gap between germline ends came to 17 bases. The CDR3 coding sequence is TGTGCCAGCAGCCAGCTGGTCACATGGACACATACGCAGTATTTT. It encodes CASSQLVTWTHTQYF.